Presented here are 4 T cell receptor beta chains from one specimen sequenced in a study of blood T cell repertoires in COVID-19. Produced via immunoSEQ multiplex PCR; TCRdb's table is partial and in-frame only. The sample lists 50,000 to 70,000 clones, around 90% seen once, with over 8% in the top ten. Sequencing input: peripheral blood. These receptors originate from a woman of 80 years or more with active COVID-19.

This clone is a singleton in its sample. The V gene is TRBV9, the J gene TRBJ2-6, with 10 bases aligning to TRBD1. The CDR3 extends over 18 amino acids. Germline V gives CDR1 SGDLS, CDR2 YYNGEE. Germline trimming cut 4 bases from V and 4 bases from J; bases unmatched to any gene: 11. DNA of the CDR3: TGTGCCAGCAGCTACGGGACAGGGGATTCGTACGGGGCCAACGTCCTGACTTTC. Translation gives CASSYGTGDSYGANVLTF.

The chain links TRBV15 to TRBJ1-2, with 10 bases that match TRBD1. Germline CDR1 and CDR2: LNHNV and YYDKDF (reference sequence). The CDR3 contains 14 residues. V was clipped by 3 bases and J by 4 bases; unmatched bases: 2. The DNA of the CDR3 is TGTGCCACCAGCAGGGACAGGGGGAGCTATGGCTACACCTTC. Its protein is CATSRDRGSYGYTF.

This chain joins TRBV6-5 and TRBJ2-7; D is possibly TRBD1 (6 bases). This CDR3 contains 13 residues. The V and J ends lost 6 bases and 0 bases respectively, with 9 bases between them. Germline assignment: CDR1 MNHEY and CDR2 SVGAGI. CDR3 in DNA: TGTGCCAGCAGCCAGGGGCCCTCCTACGAGCAGTACGTC. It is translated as CASSQGPSYEQYV.

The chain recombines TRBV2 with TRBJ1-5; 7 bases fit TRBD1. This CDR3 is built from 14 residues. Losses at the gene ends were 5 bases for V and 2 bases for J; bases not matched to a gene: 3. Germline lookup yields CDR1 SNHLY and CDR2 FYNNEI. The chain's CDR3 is CASSNGQGNQPQHF. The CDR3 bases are TGTGCCAGCAGTAACGGACAGGGCAATCAGCCCCAGCATTTT.